This T cell receptor beta chain was sequenced for a study of OX40 agonist ivuxolimab in advanced cancers. V shed 4 bases, J shed 6 bases, and the junction held 0 bases outside the gene matches. The CDR3 totals 12 residues. Germline V gene lookup returns CDR1 SEHNR and CDR2 FQNEAQ (reference sequence). Repertoires were generated with immunoSEQ multiplex PCR, while TCRdb's copy carries only in-frame clones and drops some. The table has some 64,000 clones, approximately 90% seen once. This clone appeared once. The source material was CD4+ or CD8+ T cells sorted from blood, sampled in a trial of the OX40 agonist ivuxolimab. The rearrangement joins TRBV7-9 to TRBJ2-1; 7 bases align to TRBD2. The TCR originated in an adult with an advanced solid tumor such as melanoma, head and neck, liver or kidney cancer. The CDR3 reads CASSWGGNEQFF. The CDR3 nucleotides are TGTGCCAGCAGCTGGGGGGGCAATGAGCAGTTCTTC.